Listed below are T cell receptor beta chains from one sample, sequenced in a study of blood T cell repertoires in COVID-19. TCRdb's copy holds only in-frame clones and misses some; the assay was immunoSEQ multiplex PCR. The sample has 250,000 or so clones, about nine tenths seen once. Sequencing was carried out using peripheral blood. Every receptor here comes from a woman aged 25 to 39 with active or convalescent COVID-19. Both conserved end residues are part of each CDR3. The D gene is left open where the match is weak. The listing skips clone size in some rows; elsewhere it reads once, few, many or a size class.

V gene: TRBV7-2; clone size: .; D gene: .; J gene: TRBJ2-3; CDR3 DNA: TGTGCCAGCAGCGGCACCCCCAGCACAGATACGCAGTATTTT; CDR3 protein: CASSGTPSTDTQYF
V gene: TRBV13; clone size: .; D gene: TRBD2; J gene: TRBJ2-1; CDR3 DNA: TGTGCCAGCAGCTTAGTACTAGCGGGGGGTGCAAATGAGCAGTTCTTC; CDR3 protein: CASSLVLAGGANEQFF
V gene: TRBV5-4; clone size: .; D gene: TRBD2; J gene: TRBJ2-3; CDR3 DNA: TGTGCCAGCAGCGCGGGACTAGCGGGGGGGGCTGATACGCAGTATTTT; CDR3 protein: CASSAGLAGGADTQYF
V gene: TRBV5-1; clone size: once; D gene: TRBD2; J gene: TRBJ2-5; CDR3 DNA: TGCGCCAGCAGCTTCTGGCGGGGGGCGGAAGAGACCCAGTACTTC; CDR3 protein: CASSFWRGAEETQYF
V gene: TRBV29-1; clone size: .; D gene: TRBD2; J gene: TRBJ2-3; CDR3 DNA: TGCAGCGTTGCGGCTAGCGGGGGGGAAGATACGCAGTATTTT; CDR3 protein: CSVAASGGEDTQYF
V gene: TRBV4-1; clone size: .; D gene: .; J gene: TRBJ1-3; CDR3 DNA: TGCGCCAGCAGCCCTCGCCAGGGTATCTCTGGAAACACCATATATTTT; CDR3 protein: CASSPRQGISGNTIYF
V gene: TRBV5-1; clone size: .; D gene: .; J gene: TRBJ1-1; CDR3 DNA: TGCGCCAGCAGCGCCGGGATCTCAGGACGGACTGAAGCTTTCTTT; CDR3 protein: CASSAGISGRTEAFF
V gene: TRBV4-3; clone size: few; D gene: TRBD1; J gene: TRBJ1-2; CDR3 DNA: TGCGCCAGCAGCCAAGATTACAGGGGGCTGACTAACTATGGCTACACCTTC; CDR3 protein: CASSQDYRGLTNYGYTF
V gene: TRBV5-1; clone size: .; D gene: .; J gene: TRBJ1-4; CDR3 DNA: TGCGCCAGCAGCTTGACGGGAAAACCAAATGAAAAACTGTTTTTT; CDR3 protein: CASSLTGKPNEKLFF
V gene: TRBV27; clone size: .; D gene: TRBD1; J gene: TRBJ1-5; CDR3 DNA: TGTGCCAGCAGTTTATCTGGACAGGGAGGCAATCAGCCCCAGCATTTT; CDR3 protein: CASSLSGQGGNQPQHF
V gene: TRBV7-2; clone size: .; D gene: TRBD2; J gene: TRBJ2-7; CDR3 DNA: TGTGCCAGCAGCACTCCTTTGGGGCTAGCGGGGGGGCTCTACGAGCAGTACTTC; CDR3 protein: CASSTPLGLAGGLYEQYF
V gene: TRBV6-2/TRBV6-3; clone size: .; D gene: .; J gene: TRBJ1-3; CDR3 DNA: TGTGCCAGCAGTTACTCGAGCCGGACAGCTGGAAACACCATATATTTT; CDR3 protein: CASSYSSRTAGNTIYF
V gene: TRBV5-1; clone size: .; D gene: TRBD2; J gene: TRBJ2-5; CDR3 DNA: TGCGCCAGCAGCCTAAAAATGACTAGCCGCCTAGAGACCCAGTACTTC; CDR3 protein: CASSLKMTSRLETQYF
V gene: TRBV19; clone size: .; D gene: .; J gene: TRBJ1-2; CDR3 DNA: TGTGCCAGTAGTCCGAGGGGGAACTATGGCTACACCTTC; CDR3 protein: CASSPRGNYGYTF
V gene: TRBV5-4; clone size: .; D gene: TRBD1; J gene: TRBJ1-1; CDR3 DNA: TGTGCCAGCAGCCCACGGACAGGGGTTTTCGCTGAAGCTTTCTTT; CDR3 protein: CASSPRTGVFAEAFF
V gene: TRBV19; clone size: .; D gene: .; J gene: TRBJ1-2; CDR3 DNA: TGTGCCAGTAGTAAGCGAGAAAATGGCTACACCTTC; CDR3 protein: CASSKRENGYTF
V gene: TRBV13; clone size: .; D gene: .; J gene: TRBJ2-1; CDR3 DNA: TGTGCCAGCAGCTCGGCGGGGAGCTCCTACAATGAGCAGTTCTTC; CDR3 protein: CASSSAGSSYNEQFF
V gene: TRBV7-9; clone size: .; D gene: TRBD1; J gene: TRBJ1-1; CDR3 DNA: TGTGCCAGCAGCTTAAATTGGGGACAGGAAGCTTTCTTT; CDR3 protein: CASSLNWGQEAFF
V gene: TRBV6-5; clone size: .; D gene: TRBD1; J gene: TRBJ1-3; CDR3 DNA: TGTGCCAGCAGCCGGACAGGGAGTAGCGACACCATATATTTT; CDR3 protein: CASSRTGSSDTIYF
V gene: TRBV10-3; clone size: .; D gene: TRBD1; J gene: TRBJ2-7; CDR3 DNA: TGTGCCATCAGTACAGGGGGTGTCTCCTACGAGCAGTACTTC; CDR3 protein: CAISTGGVSYEQYF
V gene: TRBV29-1; clone size: .; D gene: TRBD1; J gene: TRBJ2-4; CDR3 DNA: TGCAGCGTCACAGGACAGGGCCAAAACATTCAGTACTTC; CDR3 protein: CSVTGQGQNIQYF
V gene: TRBV9; clone size: .; D gene: TRBD1; J gene: TRBJ2-1; CDR3 DNA: TGTGCCAGCAGCATGAGGACAGGGGAGGGTGAGCAGTTCTTC; CDR3 protein: CASSMRTGEGEQFF